Listed here are 20 T cell receptor beta chains from one sample, sequenced in a study of molecular identifiers for immune sequencing clone quantification. TCRdb reanalysed the PCR reads using MiXCR and keeps one entry per CDR3 protein. The data show about 630,000 distinct CDR3 sequences, approximately 24% seen once. Sequenced sample: naive CD8+ T cells from blood, with Jurkat cell RNA spiked in. Subset indicated: FACS-sorted CD8+CD4-CCR7+CD45RA+ naive T cells. The receptors shown here come from a human donor in good health. Some libraries in this study had Jurkat cell RNA spiked in.

Notes on this clonotype: A much bigger clone sits one base away, suggesting this may be a read error. V gene TRBV10-3 combines with J gene TRBJ2-7, with 9 bases fitting TRBD2. The CDR3 has 15 amino acids. The V segment lost 0 bases and the J segment 6 bases; nucleotides outside the gene matches: 6. Germline loops: CDR1 ENHRY, CDR2 SYGVKD. Written as DNA, the CDR3 is TGTGCCATCAGTGAGTCGGGGGTAGCGGGAGTCGAGCAGTACTTC. Residues: CAISESGVAGVEQYF.

This clonotype was seen ten or more times. The rearrangement uses TRBV12-3 or TRBV12-4 and TRBJ2-6, with a possible D match to TRBD1 (6 bases). The CDR3 is made up of 14 amino acids. V dropped 5 bases and J dropped 9 bases, with 14 bases sitting between them. The CDR3 protein is CASSPQGLHNVLTF. The CDR3 DNA sequence: TGTGCCAGCAGTCCACAGGGATTACACAACGTCCTGACTTTC.

The table lists this clonotype with many counts. The J gene is TRBJ1-1, the V gene TRBV27, with 12 positions matching TRBD1. The V segment lost 8 bases and the J segment 10 bases; nucleotides outside the gene matches: 5. Germline CDR1 reads MNHEY; CDR2 reads SMNVEV (reference sequence). The CDR3 is made up of 12 amino acids. DNA of the CDR3: TGTGCCAGCTGGGGACAGGGGGCTTCAGCTTTCTTT. This codes for CASWGQGASAFF.

This clonotype has a handful of counts. This chain uses TRBV6-5 with TRBJ2-3; D is perhaps TRBD2 (7 bases). The CDR3 spans 14 residues. The V end lost 8 bases, the J end lost 4 bases, and 16 bases lay between the germline ends. CDR1 is MNHEY and CDR2 is SVGAGI in the germline V gene. The CDR3 sequence is CASGGAGWPDTQYF. CDR3 nucleotide sequence: TGTGCCAGCGGGGGGGCAGGGTGGCCAGATACGCAGTATTTT.

As to this clonotype: Possible read error: a much larger clone is one base away. The V call is TRBV6-6, the J call TRBJ2-4, with a possible D match to TRBD2 (5 bases). CDR3 length: 15 amino acids. Germline V gene sequence: CDR1 MNHNY, CDR2 SVGAGI (reference sequence). Trimming took 7 bases from V and 1 from J, leaving 14 bases between them. CDR3: CASTLGEPAKNIQYF. CDR3 sequence (DNA): TGTGCCAGCACCCTTGGGGAGCCTGCCAAAAACATTCAGTACTTC.

The table lists this clonotype with a few counts. V gene TRBV28 combines with J gene TRBJ1-1, with TRBD1 matching 9 bases. J lost 1 base, V lost 5 bases, and 2 bases had no gene match. The CDR3 is 14 amino acids. Germline V lookup: CDR1 MDHEN, CDR2 SYDVKM. CDR3 sequence: CASSTDRGNTEAFF. The CDR3 coding sequence is TGTGCCAGCAGTACGGACAGGGGGAACACTGAAGCTTTCTTT.

At least ten counts were recorded for this clonotype. The chain has TRBV7-9 and TRBJ2-5, with TRBD1 matching 11 bases. The CDR3 runs to 13 residues. The germline V gene has CDR1 SEHNR and CDR2 FQNEAQ (reference sequence). The CDR3 bases are TGTACCGGGACAGGGGGGAACCAAGAGACCCAGTACTTC. Amino acids: CTGTGGNQETQYF.

There are a few counts of this clonotype. This chain's CDR3 is CASSLHGQPHTIYF. CDR3 nucleotides: TGTGCCAGCAGTTTACACGGACAGCCCCACACCATATATTTT. V and J are TRBV28 and TRBJ1-3, with D maybe TRBD1 (6 bases). The CDR3 is 14 residues long. Germline-derived CDR1 and CDR2 are MDHEN and SYDVKM. V was clipped by 2 bases and J by 8 bases, with 13 bases between them. The full variable domain, in which reference TRBV28 and TRBJ1-3 provide the parts outside the CDR3, is DVKVTQSSRYLVKRTGEKVFLECVQDMDHENMFWYRQDPGLGLRLIYFSYDVKMKEKGDIPEGYSVSREKKERFSLILESASTNQTSMYLCASSLHGQPHTIYFGEGSWLTVV.

Note on this clonotype: A much larger clone differs by one base, so this may be a read error. The chain links TRBV7-9 to TRBJ2-2, with 13 nucleotides matching TRBD2. V gave up 2 bases and J gave up 1 base; unmatched junction bases: 1. Germline-derived CDR1 and CDR2 are SEHNR and FQNEAQ (reference sequence). The CDR3 is 17 residues long. Written as DNA, the CDR3 is TGTGCCAGCAGCTTAAGACTAGCGGGAGGGAACACCGGGGAGCTGTTTTTT. Protein product: CASSLRLAGGNTGELFF.

Only a few counts were recorded for this clonotype. The rearrangement joins TRBV28 to TRBJ2-7, with TRBD2 matching 7 bases. The ends lost 2 bases at V and 5 bases at J; junction bases unmatched: 6. Germline values: CDR1 MDHEN, CDR2 SYDVKM. The CDR3 has 14 residues. As DNA, the CDR3 is TGTGCCAGCAGTTTAGGGAGGGAGGAGAACGAGCAGTACTTC. This encodes CASSLGREENEQYF. Based on the CDR3 plus reference TRBV28 and TRBJ2-7, the full variable domain is DVKVTQSSRYLVKRTGEKVFLECVQDMDHENMFWYRQDPGLGLRLIYFSYDVKMKEKGDIPEGYSVSREKKERFSLILESASTNQTSMYLCASSLGREENEQYFGPGTRLTVT.

This chain uses TRBV4-1 with TRBJ2-7; D uncertain. Trimming took 2 bases from V and 0 from J, leaving 11 bases between them. Germline CDR1 and CDR2: MGHRA and YSYEKL. The CDR3 loop spans 15 amino acids. The CDR3 DNA reads as TGCGCCAGCAGCCAAAGTCTGGGAAGCTCCTACGAGCAGTACTTC. This gives the protein CASSQSLGSSYEQYF.

This clonotype was picked up many times. V gene TRBV3-1 combines with J gene TRBJ2-3; possible D gene TRBD2, 5 bases. The CDR3 is 12 amino acids. The germline V and J ends were trimmed by 1 base and 6 bases, with 5 bases remaining between them. The V gene's germline CDR1 is LGHDT and CDR2 YNNKEL (reference sequence). In nucleotides, the CDR3 is TGTGCCAGCAGCCAAGCGGGGGATACGCAGTATTTT. Its translation is CASSQAGDTQYF.

This clonotype was counted between two and nine times. J is TRBJ1-5 and V is TRBV18; D possibly corresponds to TRBD1 (6 bases). Germline V gene sequence: CDR1 KGHSH, CDR2 LQKENI. The CDR3 consists of 15 residues. V lost 6 bases and J lost 5, with 17 bases in between. This CDR3 is CASSPTGYFDQPQHF. As DNA, the CDR3 is TGTGCCAGCTCCCCTACAGGGTATTTCGATCAGCCCCAGCATTTT.

The chain combines TRBV2 with TRBJ1-1; D gene ambiguous. The germline V gene encodes CDR1 SNHLY and CDR2 FYNNEI. The CDR3 length is 15 residues. The V end was cut by 7 bases, the J end by 0 bases, with 15 bases between. CDR3 coding DNA: TGTGCCAGCAATGACCTTACGCAAATGAACACTGAAGCTTTCTTT. As protein: CASNDLTQMNTEAFF.

V and J are TRBV9 and TRBJ1-3, with 8 bases matching TRBD1. The CDR3 has 16 residues. The junction had 8 bases not matched to a gene; V was cut back by 1 base and J by 5 bases. CDR1 and CDR2 from the germline V gene are SGDLS and YYNGEE. The CDR3 DNA follows: TGTGCCAGCAGCGTAACCGGGGACAGGTTGAGAAACACCATATATTTT. This translates into CASSVTGDRLRNTIYF.

This clonotype occurred many times. The chain joins TRBV5-1 to TRBJ2-7; D not certain. Germline CDR1 reads SGHRS; CDR2 reads YFSETQ. V was clipped by 0 bases and J by 4 bases, with 11 bases between them. The CDR3 is 14 residues long. The CDR3: CASSLVAPEYEQYF. Here the CDR3 DNA reads TGCGCCAGCAGCTTGGTGGCCCCGGAGTACGAGCAGTACTTC.

This rearrangement joins TRBV24-1 to TRBJ2-1, with a possible D match to TRBD2 (6 bases). V was cut by 1 base and J by 13 bases, with 13 bases left in between. In germline, CDR1 is KGHDR, CDR2 SFDVKD. This CDR3 has 13 amino acids. CDR3 in amino acids: CATSDLKGTAQFF. CDR3 bases: TGTGCCACCAGTGATTTAAAGGGGACTGCACAGTTCTTC.

This clonotype has more than one count but fewer than ten. This chain uses TRBV9 with TRBJ2-3; TRBD2 matches 11 bases. The germline V gene has CDR1 SGDLS and CDR2 YYNGEE. V dropped 4 bases and J dropped 5; count of bases not matched to a gene: 3. The length of the CDR3 is 14 residues. Written as DNA, the CDR3 is TGTGCCAGCAGCCCTAGCGGGAGGATAGATACGCAGTATTTT. Protein sequence: CASSPSGRIDTQYF.

As concerns this clonotype: Being one base from a much bigger clone, this may be a read error. The chain employs TRBV2 and TRBJ2-2, with D possibly being TRBD1 (6 bases). V was clipped by 7 bases and J by 4 bases, with 19 bases between them. The CDR3 loop spans 16 amino acids. The V gene's germline CDR1 is SNHLY and CDR2 FYNNEI. CDR3 region: CASIDPRQDSTGELFF. In nucleotides, the CDR3 is TGTGCCAGCATAGATCCAAGACAGGACTCCACCGGGGAGCTGTTTTTT.

This clonotype was observed a few times. The J gene is TRBJ2-2, the V gene TRBV18; 8 bases map to TRBD1. Germline CDR1 reads KGHSH; CDR2 reads LQKENI. Trimming took 0 bases from V and 4 from J; bases not matched to a gene: 7. This CDR3 region has 17 residues. The CDR3 reads CASSPPPGTGGTGELFF. The CDR3 DNA is TGTGCCAGCTCACCACCCCCGGGGACAGGCGGCACCGGGGAGCTGTTTTTT.